This section outlines one TCR beta chain sequence together with its context. The source of the sample is a study of cytomegalovirus exposure and HLA in healthy donors. The CDR3 sequence is 14 residues long. Looked up from germline, CDR1 is MNHEY and CDR2 is SVGAGI. Trimming cost V 5 bases and J 7 bases; bases outside gene matches: 8. It was with 60 Vbeta and 13 Jbeta primers that the PCR ran. Measured with immunoSEQ multiplex PCR; TCRdb has only the in-frame clones, and not every one. The sample gives 180,000 or so clones, approximately 84% of which show up once; more than 1.1% is in the top ten. The clonotype comes from a girl aged 5-17 years in good health and CMV-seropositive. This chain links TRBV6-5 with TRBJ1-5; 7 positions match TRBD1. The sample taken for sequencing was PBMCs. The DNA of the CDR3 is TGTGCCAGCAGTGTCGACAGGGTCGGCCAGCCCCAGCATTTT. This sequence encodes CASSVDRVGQPQHF.